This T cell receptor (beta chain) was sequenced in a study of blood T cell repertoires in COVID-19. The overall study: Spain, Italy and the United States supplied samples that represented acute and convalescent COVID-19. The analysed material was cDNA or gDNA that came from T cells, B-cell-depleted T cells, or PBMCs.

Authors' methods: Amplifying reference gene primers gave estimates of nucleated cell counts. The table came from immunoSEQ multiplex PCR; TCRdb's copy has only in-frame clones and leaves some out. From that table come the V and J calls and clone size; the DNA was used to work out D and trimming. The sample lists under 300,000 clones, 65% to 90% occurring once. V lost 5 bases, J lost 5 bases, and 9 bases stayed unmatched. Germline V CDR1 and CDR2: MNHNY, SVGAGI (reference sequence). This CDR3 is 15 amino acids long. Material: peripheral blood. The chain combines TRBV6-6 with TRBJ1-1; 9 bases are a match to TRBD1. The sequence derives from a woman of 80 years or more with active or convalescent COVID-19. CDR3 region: CASSLQDRGITEAFF. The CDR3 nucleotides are TGTGCCAGCAGTCTTCAAGACAGGGGGATAACTGAAGCTTTCTTT.